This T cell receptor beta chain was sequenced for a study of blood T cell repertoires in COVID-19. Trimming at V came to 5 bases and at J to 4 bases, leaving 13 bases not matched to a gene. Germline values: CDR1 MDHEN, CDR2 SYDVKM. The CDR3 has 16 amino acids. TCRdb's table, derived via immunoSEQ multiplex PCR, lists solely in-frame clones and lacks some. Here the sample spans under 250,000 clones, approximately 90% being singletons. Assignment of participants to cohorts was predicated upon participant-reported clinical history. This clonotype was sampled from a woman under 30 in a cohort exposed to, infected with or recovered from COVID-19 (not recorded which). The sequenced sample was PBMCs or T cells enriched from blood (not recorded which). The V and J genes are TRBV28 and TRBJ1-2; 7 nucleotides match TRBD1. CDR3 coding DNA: TGTGCCAGCAGTCGTTTAAAGGTGGGGACAGCCTATGGCTACACCTTC. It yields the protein CASSRLKVGTAYGYTF.